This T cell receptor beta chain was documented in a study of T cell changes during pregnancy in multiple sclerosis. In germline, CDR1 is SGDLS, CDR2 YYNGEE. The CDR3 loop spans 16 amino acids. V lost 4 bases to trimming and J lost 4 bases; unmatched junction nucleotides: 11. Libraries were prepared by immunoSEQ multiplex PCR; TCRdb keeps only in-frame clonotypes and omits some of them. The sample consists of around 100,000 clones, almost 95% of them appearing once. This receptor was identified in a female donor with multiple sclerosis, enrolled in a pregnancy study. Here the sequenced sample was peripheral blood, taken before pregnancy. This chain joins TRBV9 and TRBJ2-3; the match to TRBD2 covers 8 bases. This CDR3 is CASSPPSAGVADTQYF. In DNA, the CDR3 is TGTGCCAGCAGCCCCCCTTCAGCGGGAGTCGCAGATACGCAGTATTTT.